This T cell receptor beta chain was retrieved from a study of blood T cell repertoires in COVID-19 (dated by TCRdb to 2019 to 2021). For the study in its entirety: Collaborator samples came from the United States, Italy and Spain and covered acute and convalescent phases of COVID-19. Sample metadata almost always included a de-identified subject ID, COVID-19 status, age in years and sex. A freely available public database, intended as a resource for researchers studying the immune response to SARS-CoV-2, is where the repertoires were released. The dataset comprised deeply sampled blood TCRbeta repertoires from subjects exposed to, actively infected with, or recovered from COVID-19. The samples were drawn from two sources: the first 160 participants of the ongoing ImmuneRACE study, and about 1,300 subjects contributed by 6 global collaborators. The material from the prospective study consisted of cDNA or gDNA derived from T cells, B-cell-depleted T cells, or PBMCs. Where HLA class I and class II types were available, the types were taken from metadata supplied by the sample provider, not from assay-based typing. Study-wide findings and limitations: Clinical and demographic metadata were provided uncurated, with the amount varying by source and participant.

Per the germline V gene, SGHTA is the CDR1 and FQGNSA is the CDR2. V lost 5 bases and J lost 4 bases, and the count of bases not matched to a germline gene is 6. From cysteine to phenylalanine, the CDR3 is 16 amino acids long. This entry keeps only the CDR3 DNA: 48 bases, framed from base 1. The immunoSEQ Assay, a bias-controlled multiplex PCR, was used to amplify TCRbeta CDR3 regions from genomic DNA. As for how the authors treated the data: Nucleated cell counts per sample were estimated from amplification of reference gene primers within the assay. To quantify the absolute abundance of each unique TCRbeta CDR3 rearrangement, sequence reads were collapsed and filtered. For each sample, productive Simpson clonality was calculated as the square root of Simpson's diversity index over productive rearrangements. TCRdb retrieved this table from immuneACCESS and kept in-frame rearrangements only. Not all clones are present; in checked studies, unresolved V genes account for under half, and no reason is known for the remainder. The V and J calls and clone size are taken from that table; D and trimming were inferred from the DNA. For this sample there are just under 350,000 clones; about 90% appear just once. Under 3.5% of the sample is held by the ten biggest clonotypes.

Regarding this clone: Its cognate antigen has yet to be identified. Base qualities were left out, and no much larger clone turns up one base away. The same CDR3 can be traced to other DNA sequences in this sample.

A second Seattle source provided samples from volunteer blood donors who had recovered from COVID-19. Collaborating institutions collected whole blood in K2EDTA tubes following their own protocols. For TCRbeta analysis, collaborator samples were shipped as frozen whole blood, as isolated PBMCs, or as DNA extracted from either sample type. The TCR comes from a woman under 30 who had recovered from COVID-19. The sequenced material came from peripheral blood. Here the chain combines TRBV7-2 and TRBJ2-1, and 12 bases in between align with TRBD2. At the DNA level, the sequence is TGTGCCAGCAGCCCCCGGACTAGCGGGATTTACAATGAGCAGTTCTTC. This encodes CASSPRTSGIYNEQFF.